A selection of T cell receptor beta chains follows, all from one sample in a study of T cell responses to AZD1222 COVID-19 vaccine. Assay used: immunoSEQ multiplex PCR; TCRdb lists only in-frame clones, some missing. Among 70,000 to 95,000 clones listed, around 90% were seen once. The sequences come from peripheral blood, collected 28 days after the second AZD1222 dose. Receptor source: an adult who received the AZD1222 COVID-19 vaccine. Each CDR3 is given with its conserved first and last residue. Fields, in order: J gene, D gene, V gene, CDR3 length, clone size, CDR3 protein, CDR3 DNA. The D gene is left open where the match is weak. Expanded clones get a size class; other rows say once, few or many, or leave the size out.

TRBJ2-3 | TRBD2 | TRBV25-1 | 17 | once | CASSEGLAGGGRDTQYF | TGTGCCAGCAGCGAAGGCCTAGCGGGAGGGGGGCGAGATACGCAGTATTTT
TRBJ1-1 | - | TRBV7-9 | 15 | - | CASSLAVRGNTEAFF | TGTGCCAGCAGCTTAGCTGTCAGGGGGAACACTGAAGCTTTCTTT
TRBJ1-6 | TRBD1 | TRBV19 | 17 | - | CASSQTPTGAGDSPLHF | TGTGCCAGTAGTCAAACTCCGACAGGGGCAGGGGATTCACCCCTCCACTTT
TRBJ2-7 | - | TRBV6-5 | 11 | - | CASRQGVEQYF | TGTGCCAGCAGACAAGGAGTCGAGCAGTACTTC
TRBJ1-6 | - | TRBV28 | 15 | - | CASSSGQPYNSPLHF | TGTGCCAGCAGCTCTGGACAACCATATAATTCACCCCTCCACTTT
TRBJ2-7 | - | TRBV9 | 15 | - | CASSVGVGYPYEQYF | TGTGCCAGCAGCGTAGGGGTTGGTTACCCTTACGAGCAGTACTTC
TRBJ1-5 | TRBD1 | TRBV9 | 15 | - | CASSEGTGGHQPQHF | TGTGCCAGCAGCGAGGGGACAGGAGGTCATCAGCCCCAGCATTTT
TRBJ1-3 | - | TRBV5-4 | 14 | once | CASSRPDIGNTIYF | TGTGCCAGCAGCCGTCCGGATATTGGAAACACCATATATTTT
TRBJ2-1 | - | TRBV7-2 | 14 | - | CASSTYQHTGEQFF | TGTGCCAGCAGCACCTACCAACACACAGGAGAGCAGTTCTTC
TRBJ1-1 | - | TRBV5-1 | 15 | - | CASSSGGVENTEAFF | TGCGCCAGCAGCTCCGGGGGAGTGGAGAACACTGAAGCTTTCTTT
TRBJ1-6 | - | TRBV2 | 12 | - | CASSNNNSPLHF | TGTGCCAGCAGTAATAATAATTCACCCCTCCACTTT
TRBJ1-5 | - | TRBV6-5 | 12 | - | CSALGRNQPQHF | TGTTCCGCTCTGGGTCGCAATCAGCCCCAGCATTTT
TRBJ1-4 | TRBD1 | TRBV19 | 14 | - | CASSTRGINEKLFF | TGTGCCAGTAGTACCAGGGGGATTAATGAAAAACTGTTTTTT
TRBJ2-4 | - | TRBV28 | 12 | - | CASSQISNIQYF | TGTGCCAGCAGCCAGATTTCAAACATTCAGTACTTC
TRBJ1-2 | TRBD1 | TRBV23-1 | 14 | - | CASSQDGTGSGYTF | TGCGCCAGCAGTCAAGACGGGACAGGGAGTGGCTACACCTTC
TRBJ2-3 | - | TRBV30 | 15 | - | CAWRSWGIDTDTQYF | TGTGCCTGGAGATCGTGGGGGATTGATACAGATACGCAGTATTTT
TRBJ1-2 | TRBD1 | TRBV5-4 | 14 | - | CASSFQGDNYGYTF | TGTGCCAGCAGCTTCCAGGGGGATAACTATGGCTACACCTTC
TRBJ2-1 | - | TRBV5-1 | 16 | - | CASAILPGNSYNEQFF | TGCGCCAGCGCCATACTTCCAGGGAACTCCTACAATGAGCAGTTCTTC
TRBJ2-3 | - | TRBV5-6 | 11 | - | CASSLGDTQYF | TGTGCCAGCAGCTTGGGAGATACGCAGTATTTT
TRBJ2-2 | TRBD1 | TRBV11-3 | 15 | - | CASSLDARGPGELFF | TGTGCCAGCAGCTTAGATGCCAGGGGGCCCGGGGAGCTGTTTTTT
TRBJ1-6 | - | TRBV28 | 15 | - | CASSLMDSTGAALHF | TGTGCCAGCAGTTTAATGGACTCGACAGGCGCTGCCCTCCACTTT
TRBJ2-3 | - | TRBV5-1 | 13 | - | CASSITHTDTQYF | TGCGCCAGCAGCATCACCCACACAGATACGCAGTATTTT
TRBJ1-6 | - | TRBV28 | 16 | - | CASSLIAQLANSPLHF | TGTGCCAGCAGTTTAATAGCCCAACTTGCTAATTCACCCCTCCACTTT
TRBJ1-6 | - | TRBV7-3 | 16 | once | CASSRRGDSSNSPLHF | TGTGCCAGCAGCAGAAGGGGGGATAGCTCGAATTCACCCCTCCACTTT
TRBJ2-7 | TRBD1 | TRBV5-8 | 14 | - | CASSLRDRGLRQYF | TGTGCCAGCAGCTTGAGGGACAGGGGTTTAAGGCAGTACTTC
TRBJ2-7 | - | TRBV5-1 | 14 | once | CASSLVGQTYEQYF | TGCGCCAGCAGCTTGGTTGGACAAACCTACGAGCAGTACTTC
TRBJ2-7 | - | TRBV6-6 | 14 | - | CASTSETDSYEQYF | TGTGCCAGCACTTCGGAGACGGACTCCTACGAGCAGTACTTC
TRBJ2-1 | TRBD1 | TRBV3-1/TRBV3-2 | 15 | - | CASSPQTGFVTEQFF | TGTGCCAGCAGCCCCCAGACAGGGTTTGTCACTGAGCAGTTCTTC
TRBJ1-1 | - | TRBV6-4 | 13 | - | CASSSNWNTEAFF | TGTGCCAGCAGTTCTAATTGGAACACTGAAGCTTTCTTT
TRBJ1-2 | - | TRBV5-1 | 14 | - | CASSSSAGAYGYTF | TGCGCCAGCAGCTCCAGCGCTGGCGCCTATGGCTACACCTTC
TRBJ1-5 | TRBD1 | TRBV10-3 | 16 | once | CAISESGTALNQPQHF | TGTGCCATCAGTGAGTCCGGGACAGCCCTCAATCAGCCCCAGCATTTT
TRBJ2-1 | TRBD2 | TRBV2 | 15 | - | CASSQLAGGLNEQFF | TGTGCCAGCAGTCAACTAGCGGGGGGGCTCAATGAGCAGTTCTTC
TRBJ1-2 | - | TRBV24-1 | 13 | - | CATRPTGTGGYTF | TGTGCCACCAGACCAACAGGGACGGGAGGCTACACCTTC
TRBJ1-2 | TRBD1 | TRBV20-1 | 14 | - | CSASIGTGNYGYTF | TGCAGTGCTAGTATCGGGACAGGGAACTATGGCTACACCTTC
TRBJ2-3 | - | TRBV6-4 | 15 | - | CASSPRVGGTDTQYF | TGTGCCAGCAGTCCGAGGGTTGGGGGCACAGATACGCAGTATTTT
TRBJ2-5 | TRBD1 | TRBV28 | 14 | - | CASTTDRASETQYF | TGTGCCAGCACCACGGACAGGGCGAGTGAGACCCAGTACTTC
TRBJ1-2 | TRBD1 | TRBV11-2 | 15 | - | CASSATGGTGGGYTF | TGTGCCAGCAGCGCGACCGGTGGGACAGGAGGAGGCTACACCTTC
TRBJ2-7 | TRBD1 | TRBV24-1 | 14 | - | CATSEGQGSYEQYF | TGTGCCACCAGTGAGGGACAGGGATCCTACGAGCAGTATTTC
TRBJ1-3 | TRBD1 | TRBV27 | 15 | - | CASKRQGADGNTIYF | TGTGCCAGCAAGCGACAGGGGGCCGATGGAAACACCATATATTTT
TRBJ1-1 | - | TRBV3-1/TRBV3-2 | 16 | once | CASSPGRNKQNTEAFF | TGTGCCAGCAGCCCGGGACGGAATAAGCAGAACACTGAAGCTTTCTTT
TRBJ2-2 | - | TRBV6-5 | 14 | - | CASSWDPDTGELFF | TGTGCCAGCAGTTGGGACCCGGACACCGGGGAGCTGTTTTTT
TRBJ2-1 | - | TRBV6-1 | 16 | - | CASSEGVGLAYNEQFF | TGTGCCAGCAGTGAGGGGGTCGGCTTGGCCTACAATGAGCAGTTCTTC
TRBJ1-2 | - | TRBV18 | 17 | - | CASSPVITVGHNYGYTF | TGTGCCAGCTCACCAGTGATTACGGTGGGACATAACTATGGCTACACCTTC
TRBJ2-7 | TRBD2 | TRBV3-1/TRBV3-2 | 12 | few | CASSRGGVEQYF | TGTGCCAGCAGCCGGGGGGGAGTCGAGCAGTACTTC
TRBJ2-1 | - | TRBV6-5 | 13 | - | CASGGTLGNEQFF | TGTGCCAGCGGGGGGACCTTGGGGAATGAGCAGTTCTTC
TRBJ1-3 | - | TRBV2 | 14 | - | CASSDITGGNTIYF | TGTGCCAGCAGTGATATAACCGGTGGAAACACCATATATTTT
TRBJ1-2 | - | TRBV27 | 13 | once | CASSSNRAGGYTF | TGTGCCAGCAGTTCAAACAGGGCTGGGGGCTACACCTTC
TRBJ2-5 | - | TRBV12-3/TRBV12-4 | 13 | - | CASSITRGETQYF | TGTGCCAGCAGTATAACTAGAGGGGAGACCCAGTACTTC
TRBJ2-1 | - | TRBV6-6 | 12 | once | CASRGLSADQFF | TGTGCCAGCAGGGGACTTTCCGCGGATCAGTTCTTC
TRBJ1-2 | - | TRBV5-1 | 14 | - | CASSLAASNYGYTF | TGCGCCAGCAGCTTGGCGGCATCTAACTATGGCTACACCTTC
TRBJ2-2 | - | TRBV11-2 | 15 | - | CASSLVWQTTGELFF | TGTGCCAGCAGCTTAGTCTGGCAAACCACCGGGGAGCTGTTTTTT